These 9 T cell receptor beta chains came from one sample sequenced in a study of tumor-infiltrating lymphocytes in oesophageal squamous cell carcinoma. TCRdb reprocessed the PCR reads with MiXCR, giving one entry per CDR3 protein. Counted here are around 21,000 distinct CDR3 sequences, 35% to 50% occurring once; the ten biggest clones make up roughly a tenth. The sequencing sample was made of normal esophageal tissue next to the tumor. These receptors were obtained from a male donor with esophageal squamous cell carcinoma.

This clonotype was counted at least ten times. CDR3 nucleotide sequence: TGTGCCAGCAGCCAAGTCCTTCTAGCGGATTCCTACAATGAGCAGTTCTTC. As protein: CASSQVLLADSYNEQFF. The rearrangement links TRBV4-2 to TRBJ2-1; TRBD2 agrees at 7 bases. J gave up 1 base and V 1 base, and 7 bases lay outside the gene matches. The CDR3 spans 17 residues. Germline V gene data show CDR1 as LGHNA and CDR2 as YNFKEQ.

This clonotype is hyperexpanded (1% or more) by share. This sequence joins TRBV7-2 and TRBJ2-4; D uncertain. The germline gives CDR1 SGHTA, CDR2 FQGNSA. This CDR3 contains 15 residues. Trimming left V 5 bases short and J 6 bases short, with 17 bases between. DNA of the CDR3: TGTGCCAGCAGCCCAGACCACAACAAGGGAAACATTCAGTACTTC. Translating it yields CASSPDHNKGNIQYF.

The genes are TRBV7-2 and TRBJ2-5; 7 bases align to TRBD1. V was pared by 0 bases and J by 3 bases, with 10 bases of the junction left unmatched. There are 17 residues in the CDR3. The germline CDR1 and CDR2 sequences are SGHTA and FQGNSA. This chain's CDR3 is CASSLALGQSRKETQYF. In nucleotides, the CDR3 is TGTGCCAGCAGCTTAGCTTTGGGACAGTCGCGAAAAGAGACCCAGTACTTC.

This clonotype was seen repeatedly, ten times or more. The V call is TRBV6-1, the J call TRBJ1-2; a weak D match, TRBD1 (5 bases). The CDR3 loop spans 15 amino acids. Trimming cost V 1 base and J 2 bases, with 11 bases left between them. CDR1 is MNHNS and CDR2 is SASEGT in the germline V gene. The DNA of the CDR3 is TGTGCCAGCAGTGAAGGACCGGGACGGAACTATGGCTACACCTTC. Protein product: CASSEGPGRNYGYTF.

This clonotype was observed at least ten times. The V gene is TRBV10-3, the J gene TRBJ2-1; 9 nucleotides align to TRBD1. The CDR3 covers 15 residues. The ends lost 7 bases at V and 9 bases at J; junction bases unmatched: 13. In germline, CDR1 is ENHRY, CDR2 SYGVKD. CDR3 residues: CAIKQTGTGTGEQFF. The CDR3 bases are TGTGCCATCAAACAGACCGGGACAGGGACGGGTGAGCAGTTCTTC.

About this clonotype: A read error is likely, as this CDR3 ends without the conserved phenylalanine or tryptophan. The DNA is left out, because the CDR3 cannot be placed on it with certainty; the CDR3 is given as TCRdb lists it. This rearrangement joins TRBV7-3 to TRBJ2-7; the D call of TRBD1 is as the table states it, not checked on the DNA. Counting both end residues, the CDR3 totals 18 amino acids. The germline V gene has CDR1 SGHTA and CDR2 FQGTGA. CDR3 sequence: CASSLNLDRGSDEQFFGS.

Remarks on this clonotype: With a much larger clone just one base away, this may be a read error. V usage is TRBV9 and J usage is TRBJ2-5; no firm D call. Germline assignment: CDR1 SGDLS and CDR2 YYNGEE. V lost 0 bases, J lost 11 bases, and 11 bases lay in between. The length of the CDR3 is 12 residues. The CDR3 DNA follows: TGTGCCAGCAGCGTAGAGGGAAATGAGCAGTACTTC. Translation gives CASSVEGNEQYF.

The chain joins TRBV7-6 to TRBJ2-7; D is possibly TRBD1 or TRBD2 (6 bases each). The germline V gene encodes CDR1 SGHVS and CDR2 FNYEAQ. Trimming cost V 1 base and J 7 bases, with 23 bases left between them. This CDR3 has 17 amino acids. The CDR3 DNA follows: TGTGCCAGCAGCTTAGGATCCGGGGGCGCGCGGGACAATGAGCAGTACTTC. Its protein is CASSLGSGGARDNEQYF. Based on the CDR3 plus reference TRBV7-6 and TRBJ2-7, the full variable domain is GAGVSQSPRYKVTKRGQDVALRCDPISGHVSLYWYRQALGQGPEFLTYFNYEAQQDKSGLPNDRFSAERPEGSISTLTIQRTEQRDSAMYRCASSLGSGGARDNEQYFGPGTRLTVT.

The CDR3 loop is CASSDRAGGQDTQYF. CDR3 coding DNA: TGTGCCAGCAGTGATAGAGCGGGAGGACAAGATACGCAGTATTTT. The chain joins TRBV6-4 to TRBJ2-3, with 9 nucleotides matching TRBD2. The V gene's germline CDR1 is MRHNA and CDR2 SNTAGT. The CDR3 length is 15 residues. V dropped 3 bases and J dropped 5; count of bases not matched to a gene: 6.